One sample yielded the 5 T cell receptor beta chains listed below, sequenced in a study of OX40 agonist ivuxolimab in advanced cancers. Only in-frame clones appear in the TCRdb table, and some are missing; sequencing was by immunoSEQ multiplex PCR. The data show roughly 90,000 clones, around 88% seen once. The specimen comprised CD4+ or CD8+ T cells sorted from blood, sampled in a trial of the OX40 agonist ivuxolimab. The receptors come from an adult with an advanced solid tumor such as melanoma, head and neck, liver or kidney cancer.

The V call is TRBV7-2, the J call TRBJ1-1, with a tentative D call TRBD1 (6 bases). This CDR3 comprises 14 residues. The germline gives CDR1 SGHTA, CDR2 FQGNSA. Trimming stripped 4 bases from V and 4 bases from J, with 13 bases between. In DNA form, the CDR3 reads TGTGCCAGCAGCTCGGAGGGGGGGACCACTGAAGCTTTCTTT. The encoded protein is CASSSEGGTTEAFF.

The rearrangement links TRBV7-9 to TRBJ1-3; 9 nucleotides line up with TRBD1. The length of the CDR3 is 15 residues. Germline V gene lookup returns CDR1 SEHNR and CDR2 FQNEAQ (reference sequence). Trimming cost V 3 bases and J 8 bases; bases outside gene matches: 8. The CDR3 loop is CASSFVGTGRDTIYF. DNA for the CDR3: TGTGCCAGCAGCTTTGTCGGGACAGGGAGGGACACCATATATTTT. Using reference TRBV7-9 and TRBJ1-3 for the parts outside the CDR3, the full variable domain is DTGVSQNPRHKITKRGQNVTFRCDPISEHNRLYWYRQTLGQGPEFLTYFQNEAQLEKSRLLSDRFSAERPKGSFSTLEIQRTEQGDSAMYLCASSFVGTGRDTIYFGEGSWLTVV.

This clone was seen a few times. The chain joins TRBV2 to TRBJ2-5; tentative D call: TRBD1 (5 bases). V was pared by 8 bases and J by 2 bases, with 12 bases between. CDR3 length: 13 amino acids. Germline CDR1 is SNHLY and CDR2 is FYNNEI. CDR3 in amino acids: CASSSQGQETQYF. CDR3 in DNA: TGTGCCAGCTCCTCTCAGGGTCAAGAGACCCAGTACTTC.

J is TRBJ1-1 and V is TRBV5-1; TRBD1 might be the D (6 bases). This CDR3 spans 13 amino acids. Germline V CDR1 and CDR2: SGHRS, YFSETQ. Trimming pared 9 bases from V and 4 bases from J, leaving 16 bases between. The CDR3 bases are TGCGCCACAAAAGGGGGGCTGGGCACTGAAGCTTTCTTT. Protein: CATKGGLGTEAFF.

The chain links TRBV7-2 to TRBJ2-3; D unclear. Trimming removed 2 bases at V and 0 bases at J, with 9 bases between. The CDR3 covers 15 residues. The germline V gene encodes CDR1 SGHTA and CDR2 FQGNSA. The CDR3 DNA reads as TGTGCCAGCAGCTTAACTGGGGATAGCACAGATACGCAGTATTTT. Translation gives CASSLTGDSTDTQYF. Supplemented by reference TRBV7-2 and TRBJ2-3, the full variable domain reads GAGVSQSPSNKVTEKGKDVELRCDPISGHTALYWYRQSLGQGLEFLIYFQGNSAPDKSGLPSDRFSAERTGGSVSTLTIQRTQQEDSAVYLCASSLTGDSTDTQYFGPGTRLTVL.